These 2 T cell receptor beta chains were all obtained from the same sample, sequenced in a study of cytomegalovirus exposure and HLA in healthy donors. Amplification used 60 Vbeta primers and 13 Jbeta primers. TCRdb's copy holds only in-frame clones and misses some; the assay was immunoSEQ multiplex PCR. Among approximately 110,000 clones listed, approximately 70% were seen once. Sequenced: PBMCs. These receptors came from a man aged 35-49 years in good health and CMV-seronegative.

V gene TRBV13 combines with J gene TRBJ2-5; TRBD2 matches 8 bases. The CDR3 is 17 amino acids. Germline V gives CDR1 PRHDT, CDR2 FYEKMQ (reference sequence). The trim removed 5 bases at V and 11 bases at J, leaving 22 bases unmatched. The CDR3 DNA sequence: TGTGCCAGCAGCCCGATCAGCGGGACTATCTCGGGAGGGGAGCAGTACTTC. Translation: CASSPISGTISGGEQYF.

This clone was observed once. The rearrangement joins TRBV10-3 to TRBJ2-2; 10 bases align to TRBD2. V trimming: 4 bases; J trimming: 3 bases; junction bases outside the gene matches: 2. The germline V gene has CDR1 ENHRY and CDR2 SYGVKD. This CDR3 has 15 residues. CDR3 sequence reads: CAISGTSGHTGELFF. Written as DNA, the CDR3 is TGTGCCATCAGTGGGACTAGCGGACACACCGGGGAGCTGTTTTTT.